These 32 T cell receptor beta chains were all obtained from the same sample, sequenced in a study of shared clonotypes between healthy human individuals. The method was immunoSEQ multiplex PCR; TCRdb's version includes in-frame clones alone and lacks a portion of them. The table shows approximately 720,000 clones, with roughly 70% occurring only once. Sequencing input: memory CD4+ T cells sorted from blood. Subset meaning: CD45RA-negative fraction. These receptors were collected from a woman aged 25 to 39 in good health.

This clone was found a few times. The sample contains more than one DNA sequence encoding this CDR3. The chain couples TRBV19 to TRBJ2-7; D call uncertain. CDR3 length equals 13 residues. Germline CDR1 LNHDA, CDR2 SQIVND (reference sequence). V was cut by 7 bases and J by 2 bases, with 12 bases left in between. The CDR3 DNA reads TGTGCCAGTAAAAGGGATGGGACCTACGAGCAGTACTTC. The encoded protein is CASKRDGTYEQYF.

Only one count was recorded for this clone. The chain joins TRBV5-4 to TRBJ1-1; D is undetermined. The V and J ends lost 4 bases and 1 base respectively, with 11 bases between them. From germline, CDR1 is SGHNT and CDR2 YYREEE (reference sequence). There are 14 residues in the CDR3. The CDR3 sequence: CASSGVTENTEAFF. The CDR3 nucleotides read TGTGCCAGCAGCGGGGTTACAGAGAACACTGAAGCTTTCTTT.

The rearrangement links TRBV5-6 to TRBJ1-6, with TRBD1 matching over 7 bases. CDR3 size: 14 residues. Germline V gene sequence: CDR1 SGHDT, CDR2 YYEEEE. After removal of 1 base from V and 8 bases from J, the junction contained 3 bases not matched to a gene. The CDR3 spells CASSLSQGDSPLHF. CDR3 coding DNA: TGTGCCAGCAGCTTGTCTCAGGGGGATTCACCCCTCCACTTT.

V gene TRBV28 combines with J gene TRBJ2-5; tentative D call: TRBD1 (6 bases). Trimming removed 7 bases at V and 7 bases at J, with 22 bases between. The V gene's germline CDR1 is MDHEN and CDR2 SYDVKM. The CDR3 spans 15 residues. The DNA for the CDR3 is TGTGCCAGCACCCCCCCCGGGACACTGTCTACGACCCAGTACTTC. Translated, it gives CASTPPGTLSTTQYF.

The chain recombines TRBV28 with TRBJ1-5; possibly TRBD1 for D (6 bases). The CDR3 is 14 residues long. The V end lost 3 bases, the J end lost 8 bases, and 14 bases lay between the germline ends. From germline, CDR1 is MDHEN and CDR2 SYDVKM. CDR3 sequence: CASSFAGGIKPQHF. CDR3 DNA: TGTGCCAGCAGTTTTGCGGGGGGCATTAAGCCCCAGCATTTT.

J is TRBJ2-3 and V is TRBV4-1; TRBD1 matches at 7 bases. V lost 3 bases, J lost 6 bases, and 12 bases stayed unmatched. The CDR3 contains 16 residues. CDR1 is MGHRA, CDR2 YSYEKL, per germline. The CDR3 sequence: CASSQGTGDGRDTQYF. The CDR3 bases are TGCGCCAGCAGCCAGGGTACAGGGGATGGTCGGGATACGCAGTATTTT.

In nucleotides, the CDR3 is TGTGCCAGCAGTGGACCCCGGATGTCGGCCAAAAACATTCAGTACTTC. This encodes CASSGPRMSAKNIQYF. This chain connects TRBV28 to TRBJ2-4; D is ambiguous. Germline V gives CDR1 MDHEN, CDR2 SYDVKM. This CDR3 has 16 amino acids. Trimming shortened V by 5 bases and J by 1 base, and 15 bases separated the two germline ends.

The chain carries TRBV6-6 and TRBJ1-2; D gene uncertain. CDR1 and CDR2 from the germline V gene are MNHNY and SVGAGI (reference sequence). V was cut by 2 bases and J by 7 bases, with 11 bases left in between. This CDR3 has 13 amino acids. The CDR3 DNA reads TGTGCCAGCAGTTACCAACAAGGGATTGGCTACACCTTC. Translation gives CASSYQQGIGYTF.

DNA for the CDR3: TGTGCCAGCTCACAGGGACAGGGAACCTACGAGCAGTACTTC. This sequence encodes CASSQGQGTYEQYF. The chain carries TRBV18 and TRBJ2-7; 9 bases are shared with TRBD1. The CDR3 totals 14 residues. After removal of 4 bases from V and 2 bases from J, the junction contained 3 bases not matched to a gene. CDR1 is KGHSH, CDR2 LQKENI, per germline. The entire variable domain, with the rest obtained from reference TRBV18 and TRBJ2-7, is as follows: NAGVMQNPRHLVRRRGQEARLRCSPMKGHSHVYWYRQLPEEGLKFMVYLQKENIIDESGMPKERFSAEFPKEGPSILRIQQVVRGDSAAYFCASSQGQGTYEQYFGPGTRLTVT.

CDR3 in DNA: TGCGCCAGCAGCTTGGGGGACAGGCCTGAAGCTTTCTTT. As protein: CASSLGDRPEAFF. The rearrangement uses TRBV5-1 and TRBJ1-1, with TRBD1 matching over 8 bases. Germline trimming cut 0 bases from V and 6 bases from J; bases unmatched to any gene: 1. The CDR3 extends over 13 amino acids. CDR1 and CDR2 (germline): SGHRS, YFSETQ.

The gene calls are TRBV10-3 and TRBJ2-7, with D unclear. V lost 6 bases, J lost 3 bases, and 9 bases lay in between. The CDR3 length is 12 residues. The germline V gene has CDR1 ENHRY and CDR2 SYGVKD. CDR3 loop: CAISDSNYEQYF. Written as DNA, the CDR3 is TGTGCCATCAGCGATTCCAACTACGAGCAGTACTTC.

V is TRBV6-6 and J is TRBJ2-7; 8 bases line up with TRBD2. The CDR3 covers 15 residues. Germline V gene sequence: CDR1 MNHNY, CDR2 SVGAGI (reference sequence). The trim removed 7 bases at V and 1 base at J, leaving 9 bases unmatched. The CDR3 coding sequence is TGTGCCAGCAACCCCGCCGTAGCGGGATCCTACGAGCAGTACTTC. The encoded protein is CASNPAVAGSYEQYF.

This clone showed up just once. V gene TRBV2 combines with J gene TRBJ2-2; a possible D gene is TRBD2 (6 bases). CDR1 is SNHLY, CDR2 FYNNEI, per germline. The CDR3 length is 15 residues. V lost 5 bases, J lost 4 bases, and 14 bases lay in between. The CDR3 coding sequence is TGTGCCAGCAGTAAGGACTGGCGGGGCACCGGGGAGCTGTTTTTT. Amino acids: CASSKDWRGTGELFF.

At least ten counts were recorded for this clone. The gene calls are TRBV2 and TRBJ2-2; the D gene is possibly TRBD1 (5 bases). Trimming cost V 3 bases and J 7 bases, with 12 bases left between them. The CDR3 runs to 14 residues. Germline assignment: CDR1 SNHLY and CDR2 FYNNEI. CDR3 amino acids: CASSEGQGFGELFF. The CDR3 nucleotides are TGTGCCAGCAGTGAGGGGCAGGGCTTCGGGGAGCTGTTTTTT.

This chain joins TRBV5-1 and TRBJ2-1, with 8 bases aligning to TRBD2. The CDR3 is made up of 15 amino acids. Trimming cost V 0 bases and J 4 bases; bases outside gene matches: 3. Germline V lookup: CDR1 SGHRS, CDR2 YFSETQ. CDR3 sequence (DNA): TGCGCCAGCAGCTTGGCCCCGGGGGGGTACAATGAGCAGTTCTTC. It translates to CASSLAPGGYNEQFF.

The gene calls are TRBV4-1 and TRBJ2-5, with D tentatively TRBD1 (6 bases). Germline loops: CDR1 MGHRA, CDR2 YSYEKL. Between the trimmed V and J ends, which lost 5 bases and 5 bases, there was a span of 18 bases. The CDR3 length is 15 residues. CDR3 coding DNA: TGCGCCAGCAGCGGAGCAGGGGAGTCGTGGGAGACCCAGTACTTC. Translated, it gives CASSGAGESWETQYF.

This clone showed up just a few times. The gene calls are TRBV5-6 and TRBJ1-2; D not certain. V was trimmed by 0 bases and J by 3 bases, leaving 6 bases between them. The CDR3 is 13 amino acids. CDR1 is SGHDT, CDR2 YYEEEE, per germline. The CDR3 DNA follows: TGTGCCAGCAGCTTGGCTGGGCACTATGGCTACACCTTC. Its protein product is CASSLAGHYGYTF. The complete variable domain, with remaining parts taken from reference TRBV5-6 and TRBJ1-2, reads DAGVTQSPTHLIKTRGQQVTLRCSPKSGHDTVSWYQQALGQGPQFIFQYYEEEERQRGNFPDRFSGHQFPNYSSELNVNALLLGDSALYLCASSLAGHYGYTFGSGTRLTVV.

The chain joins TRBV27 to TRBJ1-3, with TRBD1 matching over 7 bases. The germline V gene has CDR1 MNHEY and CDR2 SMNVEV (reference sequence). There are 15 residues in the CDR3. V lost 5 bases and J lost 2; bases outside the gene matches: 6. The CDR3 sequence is CASSPVDRAGNTIYF. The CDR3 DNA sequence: TGTGCCAGCAGTCCAGTCGACAGGGCTGGAAACACCATATATTTT.

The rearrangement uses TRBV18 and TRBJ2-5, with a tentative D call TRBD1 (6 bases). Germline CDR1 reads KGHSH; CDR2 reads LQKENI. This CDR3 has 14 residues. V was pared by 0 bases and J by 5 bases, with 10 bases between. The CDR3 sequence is CASSPPPQGETQYF. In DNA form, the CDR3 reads TGTGCCAGCTCACCACCTCCCCAGGGGGAGACCCAGTACTTC.

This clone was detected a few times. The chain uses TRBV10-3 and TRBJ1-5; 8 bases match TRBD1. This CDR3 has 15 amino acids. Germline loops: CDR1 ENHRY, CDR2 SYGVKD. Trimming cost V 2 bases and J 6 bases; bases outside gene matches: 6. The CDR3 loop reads CAISENRGSVQPQHF. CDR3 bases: TGTGCCATCAGTGAGAACAGGGGGAGCGTTCAGCCCCAGCATTTT.

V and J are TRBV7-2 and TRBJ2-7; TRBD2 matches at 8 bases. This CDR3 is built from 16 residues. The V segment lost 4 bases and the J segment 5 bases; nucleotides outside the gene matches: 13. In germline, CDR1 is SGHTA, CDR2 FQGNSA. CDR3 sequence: CASSSILAGPLHEQYF. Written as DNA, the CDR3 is TGTGCCAGCAGCTCCATCCTAGCGGGCCCCCTCCACGAGCAGTACTTC.

DNA of the CDR3: TGCGCCAGCAGCTTGACAGGGGGGATGAACACTGAAGCTTTCTTT. The encoded protein is CASSLTGGMNTEAFF. This chain joins TRBV5-1 and TRBJ1-1, with 8 positions matching TRBD1. CDR1 and CDR2 from the germline V gene are SGHRS and YFSETQ. This CDR3 spans 15 amino acids. With V trimmed by 1 base and J by 0 bases, 2 bases remained unmatched.

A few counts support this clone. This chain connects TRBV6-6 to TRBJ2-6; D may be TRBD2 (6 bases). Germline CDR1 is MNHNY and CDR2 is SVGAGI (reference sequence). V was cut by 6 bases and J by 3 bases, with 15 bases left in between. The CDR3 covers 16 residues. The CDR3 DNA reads TGTGCCAGCAGAGGGGACTGGGCGAATGGGGCCAACGTCCTGACTTTC. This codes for CASRGDWANGANVLTF.

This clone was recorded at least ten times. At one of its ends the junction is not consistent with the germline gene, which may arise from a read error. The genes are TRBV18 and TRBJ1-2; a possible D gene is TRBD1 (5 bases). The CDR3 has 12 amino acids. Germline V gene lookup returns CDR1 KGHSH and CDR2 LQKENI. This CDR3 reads CASSPDTGGSLF. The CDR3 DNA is TGTGCCAGCTCACCTGATACAGGTGGATCTCTCTTC.

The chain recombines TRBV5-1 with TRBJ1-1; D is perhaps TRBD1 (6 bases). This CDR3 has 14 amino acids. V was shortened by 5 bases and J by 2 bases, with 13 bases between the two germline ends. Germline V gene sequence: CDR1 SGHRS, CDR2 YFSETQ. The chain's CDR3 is CASRETGRNTEAFF. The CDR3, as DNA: TGCGCCAGCAGGGAGACAGGTCGTAACACTGAAGCTTTCTTT. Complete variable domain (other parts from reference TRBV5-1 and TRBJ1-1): KAGVTQTPRYLIKTRGQQVTLSCSPISGHRSVSWYQQTPGQGLQFLFEYFSETQRNKGNFPGRFSGRQFSNSRSEMNVSTLELGDSALYLCASRETGRNTEAFFGQGTRLTVV.

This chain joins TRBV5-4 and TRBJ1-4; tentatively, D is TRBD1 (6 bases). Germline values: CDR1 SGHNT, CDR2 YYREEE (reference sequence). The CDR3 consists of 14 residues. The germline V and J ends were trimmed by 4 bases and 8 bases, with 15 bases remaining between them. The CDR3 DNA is TGTGCCAGCAGCGCGGCTCAGGGGAACGAAAAACTGTTTTTT. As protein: CASSAAQGNEKLFF.

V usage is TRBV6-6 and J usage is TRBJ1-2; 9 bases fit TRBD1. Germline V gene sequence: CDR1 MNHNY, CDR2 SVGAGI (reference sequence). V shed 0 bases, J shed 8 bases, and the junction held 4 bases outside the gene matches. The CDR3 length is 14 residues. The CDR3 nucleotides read TGTGCCAGCAGTTACTCCGGGACAGGGACCGGCTACACCTTC. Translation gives CASSYSGTGTGYTF.

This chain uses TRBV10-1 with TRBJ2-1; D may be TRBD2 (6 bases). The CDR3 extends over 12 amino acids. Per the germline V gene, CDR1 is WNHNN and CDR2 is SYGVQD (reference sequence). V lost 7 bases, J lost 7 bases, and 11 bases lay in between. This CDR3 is CASIVGRNEQFF. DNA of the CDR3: TGCGCCAGCATCGTAGGGAGGAATGAGCAGTTCTTC.

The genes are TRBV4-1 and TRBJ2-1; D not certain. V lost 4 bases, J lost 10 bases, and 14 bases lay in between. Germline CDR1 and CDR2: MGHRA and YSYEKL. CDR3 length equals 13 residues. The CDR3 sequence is CASSRDITFEQFF. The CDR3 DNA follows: TGCGCCAGCAGCCGTGACATTACGTTCGAGCAGTTCTTC.

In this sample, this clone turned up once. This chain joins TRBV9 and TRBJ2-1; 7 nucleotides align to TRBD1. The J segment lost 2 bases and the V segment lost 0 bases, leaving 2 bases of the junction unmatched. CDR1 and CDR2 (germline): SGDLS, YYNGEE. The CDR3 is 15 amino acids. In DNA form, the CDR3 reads TGTGCCAGCAGCGTAGGGGGACAGACCTACAATGAGCAGTTCTTC. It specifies CASSVGGQTYNEQFF.

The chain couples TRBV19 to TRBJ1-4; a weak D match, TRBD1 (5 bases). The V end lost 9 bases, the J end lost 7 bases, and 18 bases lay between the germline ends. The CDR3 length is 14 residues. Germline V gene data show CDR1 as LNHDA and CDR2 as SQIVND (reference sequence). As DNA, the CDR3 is TGTGCCAGCTCCAGGGCTACAGGATTTGAAAAACTGTTTTTT. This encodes CASSRATGFEKLFF.

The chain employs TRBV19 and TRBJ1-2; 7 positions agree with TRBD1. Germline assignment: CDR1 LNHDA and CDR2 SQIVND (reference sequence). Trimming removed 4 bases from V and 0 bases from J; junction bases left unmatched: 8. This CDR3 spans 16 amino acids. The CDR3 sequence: CASSRPETGTNYGYTF. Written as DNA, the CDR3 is TGTGCCAGTAGTAGACCCGAGACAGGGACTAACTATGGCTACACCTTC. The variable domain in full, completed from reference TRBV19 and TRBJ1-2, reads DGGITQSPKYLFRKEGQNVTLSCEQNLNHDAMYWYRQDPGQGLRLIYYSQIVNDFQKGDIAEGYSVSREKKESFPLTVTSAQKNPTAFYLCASSRPETGTNYGYTFGSGTRLTVV.